This T cell receptor beta chain was retrieved from a study of shared clonotypes between healthy human individuals. The donor cohort consisted entirely of Caucasian adults residing in Nashville, Tennessee. In the authors' workflow: There were no quality scores in the junction-only immunoSEQ sequences, so filtering differed. Repertoires were generated with immunoSEQ multiplex PCR, while TCRdb's copy carries only in-frame clones and drops some. From that table come the V and J calls and clone size; the DNA was used to work out D and trimming. The sample lists around 690,000 clones, roughly 91% occurring once. Study-wide results and caveats: Clonotype sharing levels among donors were expected to vary with sequencing depth.

This clone was recorded only once. Its specificity is unknown. The germline V gene has CDR1 MDHEN and CDR2 SYDVKM. V lost 3 bases to trimming and J lost 11 bases, with 16 bases between them. This CDR3 contains 13 residues. This chain joins TRBV28 and TRBJ1-2, with D tentatively TRBD1 (5 bases). The sequenced sample was memory CD8+ T cells from PBMCs. Subset given: CD45RO+ cells pooled with CCR7-negative TemRA cells. The sequence derives from a man aged 18-30 years in good health. Some clones in this sample may be carry-over from other donors' samples. The CDR3 reads CASSLWGSEEYTF. CDR3 DNA sequence: TGTGCCAGCAGTTTGTGGGGGTCCGAGGAATACACCTTC.